The 13 T cell receptor beta chains below all came from one sample that was sequenced in a study of control samples from healthy donors and cancer patients. Profiling relied on immunoSEQ multiplex PCR, and the TCRdb table lists in-frame clones only, not all of them. In the table there are about 140,000 clones, about 89% of which are singletons. Input material: blood. Every receptor here comes from a man aged 18 to 29 in good health.

The gene calls are TRBV19 and TRBJ1-5; 8 bases are a match to TRBD1. Germline CDR1 reads LNHDA; CDR2 reads SQIVND (reference sequence). This CDR3 is 17 amino acids long. V was pared by 3 bases and J by 3 bases, with 10 bases of the junction left unmatched. The CDR3 is CASSIRGQGRPNQPQHF. The CDR3 DNA follows: TGTGCCAGTAGTATTAGAGGACAGGGCCGTCCCAATCAGCCCCAGCATTTT.

The V gene is TRBV28, the J gene TRBJ1-2, with D possibly matching TRBD1 (6 bases). V was pared by 4 bases and J by 2 bases, with 14 bases between. The germline V gene has CDR1 MDHEN and CDR2 SYDVKM. The CDR3 extends over 15 amino acids. This CDR3 is CASSSRQGWNYGYTF. DNA of the CDR3: TGTGCCAGCAGTTCGAGGCAGGGGTGGAACTATGGCTACACCTTC.

This sequence joins TRBV13 and TRBJ2-7; 11 bases fit TRBD1. This CDR3 is built from 15 residues. CDR1 and CDR2 from the germline V gene are PRHDT and FYEKMQ (reference sequence). The junction had 9 bases not matched to a gene; V was cut back by 5 bases and J by 6 bases. The CDR3, as DNA: TGTGCCAGCAGCAACGGGGGACAGGGGGATAGCGAGCAGTACTTC. This codes for CASSNGGQGDSEQYF.

This chain links TRBV30 with TRBJ1-6, with a weak D call TRBD1 (6 bases). The germline V and J ends were trimmed by 2 bases and 6 bases, with 14 bases remaining between them. CDR3 length: 15 amino acids. Germline values: CDR1 GTSNPN, CDR2 SVGIG (reference sequence). The DNA for the CDR3 is TGTGCCTGGAGTCCGCCGGACAGAACTAATTCACCCCTCCACTTT. Protein product: CAWSPPDRTNSPLHF.

The chain links TRBV6-5 to TRBJ2-1, with 7 bases that match TRBD1. The CDR3 spans 12 residues. After removal of 5 bases from V and 12 bases from J, the junction contained 7 bases not matched to a gene. From germline, CDR1 is MNHEY and CDR2 SVGAGI. The CDR3 region has the DNA TGTGCCAGCAGTACGGGACAGCTGGCGCAGTTCTTC. As protein: CASSTGQLAQFF.

The chain joins TRBV6-2 or TRBV6-3 to TRBJ1-6; 8 bases map to TRBD1. The CDR3 consists of 14 residues. V shed 4 bases and J 6 bases; nucleotides not matched to a gene: 2. Per germline, CDR1 MNHEY and CDR2 SVGEGT. CDR3 in amino acids: CASSFDRGNSPLHF. In DNA, the CDR3 is TGTGCCAGCAGTTTCGACAGGGGTAATTCACCCCTCCACTTT.

This sequence joins TRBV28 and TRBJ2-7; D is ambiguous. Trimming shortened V by 6 bases and J by 1 base, and 10 bases separated the two germline ends. The CDR3 is 13 amino acids. Germline CDR1 reads MDHEN; CDR2 reads SYDVKM. The CDR3 loop is CASSQTPSYEQYF. The CDR3 region has the DNA TGTGCCAGCAGCCAAACCCCGTCCTACGAGCAGTACTTC. Full variable domain (outside the CDR3, taken from reference TRBV28 and TRBJ2-7): DVKVTQSSRYLVKRTGEKVFLECVQDMDHENMFWYRQDPGLGLRLIYFSYDVKMKEKGDIPEGYSVSREKKERFSLILESASTNQTSMYLCASSQTPSYEQYFGPGTRLTVT.

This clone was counted once. V usage is TRBV6-5 and J usage is TRBJ2-7, with a possible D match to TRBD2 (7 bases). V lost 6 bases, J lost 4 bases, and 19 bases lay in between. The CDR3 runs 15 residues. Germline assignment: CDR1 MNHEY and CDR2 SVGAGI. The CDR3 region is CASRGSMGGRYEQYF. The CDR3 DNA is TGTGCCAGCAGGGGAAGTATGGGGGGGCGTTACGAGCAGTACTTC.

The rearrangement links TRBV6-5 to TRBJ2-5; D assignment may be TRBD1 or TRBD2 (7 bases each). This CDR3 has 15 amino acids. CDR1 is MNHEY, CDR2 SVGAGI, per germline. The V end lost 6 bases, the J end lost 5 bases, and 19 bases lay between the germline ends. The DNA for the CDR3 is TGTGCCAGCAGACCAGGGGGGGCGGCCCTTGAGACCCAGTACTTC. It codes for CASRPGGAALETQYF.

The chain uses TRBV5-6 and TRBJ2-3; the D is unclear. V lost 0 bases and J 0 bases, leaving 8 bases between the germline ends. Germline CDR1 and CDR2: SGHDT and YYEEEE. The CDR3 is 15 residues long. CDR3 loop: CASSLGPLSTDTQYF. CDR3 nucleotides: TGTGCCAGCAGCTTGGGCCCTCTAAGCACAGATACGCAGTATTTT.

The chain links TRBV6-5 to TRBJ2-5; 7 bases line up with TRBD1. V trimming: 6 bases; J trimming: 3 bases; junction bases outside the gene matches: 7. The CDR3 covers 14 residues. The germline V gene has CDR1 MNHEY and CDR2 SVGAGI. CDR3 in DNA: TGTGCCAGCAGCGACCTTGGGACAGAAGAGACCCAGTACTTC. Its protein is CASSDLGTEETQYF.

The rearrangement joins TRBV9 to TRBJ2-5; D call uncertain. The CDR3 loop spans 15 amino acids. CDR1 is SGDLS and CDR2 is YYNGEE in the germline V gene. Trimming pared 0 bases from V and 4 bases from J, leaving 13 bases between. CDR3 region: CASSVVGTEIETQYF. CDR3 DNA: TGTGCCAGCAGCGTAGTTGGAACAGAAATAGAGACCCAGTACTTC. The whole variable domain, remainder taken from reference TRBV9 and TRBJ2-5, is DSGVTQTPKHLITATGQRVTLRCSPRSGDLSVYWYQQSLDQGLQFLIQYYNGEERAKGNILERFSAQQFPDLHSELNLSSLELGDSALYFCASSVVGTEIETQYFGPGTRLLVL.

The chain couples TRBV28 to TRBJ2-5; D is unresolved. V was cut by 2 bases and J by 5 bases, with 9 bases left in between. The CDR3 sequence is 13 residues long. Germline lookup yields CDR1 MDHEN and CDR2 SYDVKM. CDR3 DNA sequence: TGTGCCAGCAGTTTAAGTTTTCTTGAGACCCAGTACTTC. The encoded protein is CASSLSFLETQYF.